The 20 T cell receptor beta chains listed next were all sequenced from one sample in a study of a mutant IDH1 vaccine in newly diagnosed glioma. The assay was immunoSEQ multiplex PCR, and TCRdb's table has in-frame clones only and misses some. The sample consists of approximately 30,000 clones, roughly 85% of them appearing once. Time point indicated: week 23, last vaccination. What each vaccine dose contained was 300 ug of mutant IDH1 20-mer peptide, accompanied by topical imiquimod. The antigens of these receptors remain unknown. Here the sequenced sample was PBMCs, taken from a glioma patient whose treatment included an IDH1 peptide vaccine. The source of these receptors is a woman aged 25 to 39 with glioma.

The rearrangement links TRBV5-1 to TRBJ2-3; D not resolved. Germline loops: CDR1 SGHRS, CDR2 YFSETQ. Trimming took 0 bases from V and 1 from J, leaving 9 bases between them. The CDR3 has 15 residues. The CDR3 DNA reads as TGCGCCAGCAGCTTGGTTGGTAGCCGCACAGATACGCAGTATTTT. It specifies CASSLVGSRTDTQYF. The variable domain in full, completed from reference TRBV5-1 and TRBJ2-3, reads KAGVTQTPRYLIKTRGQQVTLSCSPISGHRSVSWYQQTPGQGLQFLFEYFSETQRNKGNFPGRFSGRQFSNSRSEMNVSTLELGDSALYLCASSLVGSRTDTQYFGPGTRLTVL.

The chain employs TRBV25-1 and TRBJ2-3; D uncertain. Germline V CDR1 and CDR2: MGHDK, SYGVNS. CDR3 length equals 14 residues. Deletions cut 6 bases from V and 3 bases from J, with 13 bases between. The CDR3 region is CASREAGPTDTQYF. DNA of the CDR3: TGTGCCAGCAGAGAGGCAGGACCGACAGATACGCAGTATTTT.

The chain carries TRBV9 and TRBJ2-3; 11 bases are a match to TRBD2. Germline loops: CDR1 SGDLS, CDR2 YYNGEE. The V segment lost 4 bases and the J segment 2 bases; nucleotides outside the gene matches: 3. This CDR3 region has 15 residues. In nucleotides, the CDR3 is TGTGCCAGCAGCTTGGGACTAGCGGTCACAGATACGCAGTATTTT. Residues: CASSLGLAVTDTQYF.

The chain joins TRBV5-1 to TRBJ2-7; perhaps D is TRBD1 or TRBD2 (6 bases each). The CDR3 length is 14 residues. The V gene lost 4 bases and the J gene lost 2 bases, with 13 bases spanning the gap. CDR1 is SGHRS and CDR2 is YFSETQ in the germline V gene. The CDR3: CASSVDGGPYEQYF. The CDR3 DNA reads TGCGCCAGCAGCGTGGACGGGGGCCCCTACGAGCAGTACTTC. Full variable domain (outside the CDR3, taken from reference TRBV5-1 and TRBJ2-7): KAGVTQTPRYLIKTRGQQVTLSCSPISGHRSVSWYQQTPGQGLQFLFEYFSETQRNKGNFPGRFSGRQFSNSRSEMNVSTLELGDSALYLCASSVDGGPYEQYFGPGTRLTVT.

V usage is TRBV18 and J usage is TRBJ2-3; D remains unclear. V was shortened by 5 bases and J by 3 bases, with 12 bases between the two germline ends. CDR1 and CDR2 from the germline V gene are KGHSH and LQKENI. The length of the CDR3 is 14 residues. DNA of the CDR3: TGTGCCAGCTCATCCGCCGAAGGGACAGATACGCAGTATTTT. Its protein is CASSSAEGTDTQYF.

The chain combines TRBV7-9 with TRBJ2-7; D is undetermined. Between the trimmed V and J ends, which lost 3 bases and 3 bases, there was a span of 12 bases. The CDR3 is made up of 14 amino acids. The V gene's germline CDR1 is SEHNR and CDR2 FQNEAQ (reference sequence). CDR3 DNA: TGTGCCAGCAGCTTGAGGTTGGCCAGCTACGAGCAGTACTTC. It encodes CASSLRLASYEQYF.

The rearrangement joins TRBV7-9 to TRBJ1-5; D gene unclear. V gave up 4 bases and J gave up 4 bases, with 20 bases separating them. The CDR3 is 17 amino acids. CDR1 SEHNR and CDR2 FQNEAQ come from the germline V gene (reference sequence). As DNA, the CDR3 is TGTGCCAGCAGCTCCTCTGAACACTTAAGGGCTAATCAGCCCCAGCATTTT. Its translation is CASSSSEHLRANQPQHF.

This chain uses TRBV5-1 with TRBJ2-3; no definite D call. Germline V gives CDR1 SGHRS, CDR2 YFSETQ. This CDR3 is 14 amino acids long. The V end lost 1 base, the J end lost 2 bases, and 8 bases lay between the germline ends. CDR3 residues: CASSLSQFTDTQYF. The CDR3 DNA is TGCGCCAGCAGCTTGTCACAGTTCACAGATACGCAGTATTTT.

The chain uses TRBV2 and TRBJ1-5; no definite D call. From germline, CDR1 is SNHLY and CDR2 FYNNEI. Trimming removed 8 bases from V and 3 bases from J, with 11 bases in between. The CDR3 is 13 amino acids. The CDR3: CASSAGINQPQHF. The DNA of the CDR3 is TGTGCCAGCTCCGCCGGGATCAATCAGCCCCAGCATTTT.

CDR3: CASRYGTWDNYGYTF. For the CDR3, the DNA is TGTGCCAGCAGGTACGGGACCTGGGATAACTATGGCTACACCTTC. This sequence joins TRBV6-5 and TRBJ1-2, with D tentatively TRBD1 (5 bases). Deletions cut 6 bases from V and 1 base from J, with 15 bases between. Germline V lookup: CDR1 MNHEY, CDR2 SVGAGI. The length of the CDR3 is 15 residues.

The chain joins TRBV6-5 to TRBJ1-4; 9 bases align to TRBD1. V lost 6 bases to trimming and J lost 10 bases; unmatched junction nucleotides: 12. CDR1 and CDR2 from the germline V gene are MNHEY and SVGAGI. The CDR3 has 15 amino acids. CDR3 loop: CASSLSGQGLGKLFF. The DNA of the CDR3 is TGTGCCAGCAGCCTATCGGGACAGGGCCTCGGAAAACTGTTTTTT.

J is TRBJ1-5 and V is TRBV4-1; D remains unclear. The V gene's germline CDR1 is MGHRA and CDR2 YSYEKL. Between the trimmed V and J ends, which lost 0 bases and 3 bases, there was a span of 9 bases. The CDR3 totals 15 residues. The CDR3 spells CASSQEGGFNQPQHF. For the CDR3, the DNA is TGCGCCAGCAGCCAAGAAGGCGGGTTCAATCAGCCCCAGCATTTT.

The chain combines TRBV19 with TRBJ1-2; tentatively, D is TRBD1 (5 bases). The V and J ends lost 3 bases and 7 bases respectively, with 15 bases between them. The germline V gene has CDR1 LNHDA and CDR2 SQIVND (reference sequence). This CDR3 has 14 amino acids. The CDR3 protein is CASSIRDLRGGYTF. The DNA for the CDR3 is TGTGCCAGTAGTATCCGGGACCTGCGGGGTGGCTACACCTTC.

The genes are TRBV5-4 and TRBJ2-1, with 11 nucleotides matching TRBD2. The CDR3 is 15 amino acids. The germline V gene encodes CDR1 SGHNT and CDR2 YYREEE (reference sequence). Trimming removed 1 base from V and 8 bases from J; junction bases left unmatched: 5. The CDR3 DNA follows: TGTGCCAGCAGCTTGACTAGCGGGGGACGCTATGAGCAGTTCTTC. This sequence encodes CASSLTSGGRYEQFF.

The chain has TRBV4-1 and TRBJ2-7; a possible D gene is TRBD2 (5 bases). The germline CDR1 and CDR2 sequences are MGHRA and YSYEKL. This CDR3 contains 15 residues. Deletions cut 2 bases from V and 1 base from J, with 12 bases between. CDR3 residues: CASSQWEPGSYEQYF. The CDR3 DNA sequence: TGCGCCAGCAGCCAATGGGAGCCGGGATCCTACGAGCAGTACTTC.

The chain carries TRBV7-9 and TRBJ2-5; D remains ambiguous. This CDR3 comprises 13 residues. Germline CDR1 and CDR2: SEHNR and FQNEAQ (reference sequence). V was pared by 4 bases and J by 7 bases, with 13 bases between. CDR3 in DNA: TGTGCCAGCAGCTCTATCCCGGTGGGGACCCAGTACTTC. This codes for CASSSIPVGTQYF.

The chain couples TRBV6-5 to TRBJ1-1; TRBD1 might be the D (5 bases). V was trimmed by 2 bases and J by 6 bases, leaving 7 bases between them. The CDR3 contains 12 residues. Germline CDR1 is MNHEY and CDR2 is SVGAGI. The CDR3 region is CASSYVGAEAFF. DNA for the CDR3: TGTGCCAGCAGTTACGTGGGGGCTGAAGCTTTCTTT.

This clone was seen once. The chain has TRBV5-5 and TRBJ2-5; 7 nucleotides agree with TRBD2. CDR3 size: 15 residues. CDR1 and CDR2 (germline): SGHKS, YYEKEE (reference sequence). Trimming at V came to 0 bases and at J to 5 bases, leaving 7 bases not matched to a gene. CDR3 amino acids: CASSLGRGTMETQYF. DNA of the CDR3: TGTGCCAGCAGCTTGGGGCGGGGGACGATGGAGACCCAGTACTTC.

The chain recombines TRBV27 with TRBJ1-2, with 7 bases aligning to TRBD1. Trimming removed 4 bases from V and 0 bases from J; junction bases left unmatched: 5. Germline-derived CDR1 and CDR2 are MNHEY and SMNVEV (reference sequence). The CDR3 has 15 residues. CDR3 in DNA: TGTGCCAGCAGTTATCAGGGGACAGCTAACTATGGCTACACCTTC. It translates to CASSYQGTANYGYTF.

The chain uses TRBV4-2 and TRBJ1-2; 8 nucleotides agree with TRBD1. Trimming at V came to 1 base and at J to 4 bases, leaving 5 bases not matched to a gene. Germline CDR1 LGHNA, CDR2 YNFKEQ. The CDR3 consists of 15 residues. DNA of the CDR3: TGTGCCAGCAGCCAAGCCGCGGGACAGGCCTATGGCTACACCTTC. Protein product: CASSQAAGQAYGYTF.